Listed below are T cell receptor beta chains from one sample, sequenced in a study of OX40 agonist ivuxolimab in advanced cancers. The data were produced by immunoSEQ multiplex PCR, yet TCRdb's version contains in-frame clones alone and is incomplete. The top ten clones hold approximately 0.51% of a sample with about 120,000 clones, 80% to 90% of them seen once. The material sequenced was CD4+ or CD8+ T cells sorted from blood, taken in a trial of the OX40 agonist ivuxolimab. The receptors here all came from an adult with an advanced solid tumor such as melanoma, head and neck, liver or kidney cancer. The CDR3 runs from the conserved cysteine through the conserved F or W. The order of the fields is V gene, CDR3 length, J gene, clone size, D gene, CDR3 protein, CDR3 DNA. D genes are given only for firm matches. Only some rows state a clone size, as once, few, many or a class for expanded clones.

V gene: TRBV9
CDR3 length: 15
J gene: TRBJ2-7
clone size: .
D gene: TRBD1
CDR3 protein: CASSVAPTGEGEQYF
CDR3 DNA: TGTGCCAGCAGCGTAGCCCCCACAGGGGAAGGGGAGCAGTACTTC

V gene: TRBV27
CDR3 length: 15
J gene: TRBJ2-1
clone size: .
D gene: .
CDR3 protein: CASSFNREGYNEQFF
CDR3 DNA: TGTGCCAGCAGTTTCAACAGGGAGGGTTACAATGAGCAGTTCTTC

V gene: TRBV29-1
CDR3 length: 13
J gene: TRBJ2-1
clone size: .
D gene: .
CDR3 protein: CSVARDTHNEQFF
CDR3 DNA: TGCAGCGTGGCCCGGGACACTCACAATGAGCAGTTCTTC

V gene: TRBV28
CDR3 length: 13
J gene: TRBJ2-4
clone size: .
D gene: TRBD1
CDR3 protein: CASSSGTGYIQYF
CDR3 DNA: TGTGCCAGCAGTTCCGGGACAGGGTACATTCAGTACTTC

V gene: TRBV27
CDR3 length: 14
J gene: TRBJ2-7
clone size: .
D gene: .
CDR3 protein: CASSPVGSHGRQYF
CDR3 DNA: TGTGCCAGCAGCCCGGTGGGGTCCCACGGCAGGCAGTACTTC

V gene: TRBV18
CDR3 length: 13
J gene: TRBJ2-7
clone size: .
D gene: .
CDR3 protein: CASSPTQSYEQYF
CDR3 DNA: TGTGCCAGCTCACCTACGCAGTCGTACGAGCAGTACTTC

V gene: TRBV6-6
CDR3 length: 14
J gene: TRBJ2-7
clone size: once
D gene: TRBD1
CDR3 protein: CASSYRDSLYEQYF
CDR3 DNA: TGTGCCAGCAGTTACCGGGACAGTCTCTACGAGCAGTACTTC

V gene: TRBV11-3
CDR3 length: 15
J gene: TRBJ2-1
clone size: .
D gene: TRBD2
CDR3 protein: CASSSSGLAGDEQFF
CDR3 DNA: TGTGCCAGCAGCTCCTCGGGACTAGCGGGGGATGAGCAGTTCTTC

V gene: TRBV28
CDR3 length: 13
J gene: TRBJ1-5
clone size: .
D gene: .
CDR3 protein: CASSLFKAQPQHF
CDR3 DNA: TGTGCCAGCAGTTTATTTAAGGCTCAGCCCCAGCATTTT

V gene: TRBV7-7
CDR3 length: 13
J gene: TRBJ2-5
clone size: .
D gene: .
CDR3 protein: CASSLGEGETQYF
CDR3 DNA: TGTGCTAGCAGCTTAGGTGAGGGAGAGACCCAGTACTTC

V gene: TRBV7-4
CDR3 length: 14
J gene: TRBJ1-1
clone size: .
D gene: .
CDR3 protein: CASSPPRPNTEAFF
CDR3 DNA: TGTGCCAGCAGCCCCCCCCGACCGAACACTGAAGCTTTCTTT

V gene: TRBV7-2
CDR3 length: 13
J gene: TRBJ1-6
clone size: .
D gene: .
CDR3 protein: CASSPQENSPLHF
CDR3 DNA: TGTGCCAGCAGCCCACAGGAAAATTCACCCCTCCACTTT

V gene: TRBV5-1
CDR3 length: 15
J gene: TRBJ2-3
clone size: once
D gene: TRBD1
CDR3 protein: CASSTTGVLSDTQYF
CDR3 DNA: TGCGCCAGCAGCACCACAGGGGTGCTCTCAGATACGCAGTATTTT

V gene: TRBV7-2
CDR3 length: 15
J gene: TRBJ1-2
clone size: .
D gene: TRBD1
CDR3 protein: CASSRDRAQYYGYTF
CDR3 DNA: TGTGCCAGCAGCCGAGACAGGGCTCAATACTATGGCTACACCTTC

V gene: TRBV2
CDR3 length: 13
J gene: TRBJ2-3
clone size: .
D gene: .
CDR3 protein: CASSVRAVDTQYF
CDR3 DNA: TGTGCCAGCAGTGTTCGAGCAGTTGATACGCAGTATTTT

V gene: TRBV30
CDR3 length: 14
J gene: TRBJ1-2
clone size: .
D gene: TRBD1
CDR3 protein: CAWSNKGGDYGYTF
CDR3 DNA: TGTGCCTGGAGTAACAAAGGGGGCGACTATGGCTACACCTTC

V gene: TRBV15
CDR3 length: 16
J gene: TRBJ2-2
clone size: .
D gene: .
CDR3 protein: CATSRVSSTVTGELFF
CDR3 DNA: TGTGCCACCAGCAGGGTATCCTCGACAGTAACCGGGGAGCTGTTTTTT

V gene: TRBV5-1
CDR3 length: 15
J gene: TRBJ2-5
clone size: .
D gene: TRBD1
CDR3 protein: CASSWGQGFWQTQYF
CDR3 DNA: TGCGCCAGCAGCTGGGGACAGGGGTTTTGGCAGACCCAGTACTTC

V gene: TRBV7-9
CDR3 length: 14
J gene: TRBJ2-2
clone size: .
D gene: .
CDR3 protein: CASRPDGESGELFF
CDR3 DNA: TGTGCCAGCAGACCCGATGGGGAGAGCGGGGAGCTGTTTTTT

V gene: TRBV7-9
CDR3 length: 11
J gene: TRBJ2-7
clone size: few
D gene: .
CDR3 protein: CASSSLGAQYF
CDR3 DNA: TGTGCCAGCAGCTCTTTGGGCGCGCAGTACTTC

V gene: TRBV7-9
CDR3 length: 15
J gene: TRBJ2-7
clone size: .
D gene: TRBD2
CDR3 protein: CASSPPAAGNYEQYF
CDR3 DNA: TGTGCCAGCAGCCCCCCCGCAGCGGGGAATTACGAGCAGTACTTC

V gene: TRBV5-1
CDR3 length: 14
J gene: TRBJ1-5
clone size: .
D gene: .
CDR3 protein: CASSLEGSNQPQHF
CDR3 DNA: TGCGCCAGCAGCTTGGAGGGTTCCAATCAGCCCCAGCATTTT

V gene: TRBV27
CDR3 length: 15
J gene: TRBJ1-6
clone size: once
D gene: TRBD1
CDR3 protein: CASRAGTVYNSPLHF
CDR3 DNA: TGTGCCAGCAGGGCTGGGACAGTCTATAATTCACCCCTCCACTTT

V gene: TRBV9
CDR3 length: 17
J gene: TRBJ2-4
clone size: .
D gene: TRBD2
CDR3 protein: CASSVGPGLATKNIQYF
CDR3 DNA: TGTGCCAGCAGCGTAGGCCCGGGACTAGCGACTAAAAACATTCAGTACTTC